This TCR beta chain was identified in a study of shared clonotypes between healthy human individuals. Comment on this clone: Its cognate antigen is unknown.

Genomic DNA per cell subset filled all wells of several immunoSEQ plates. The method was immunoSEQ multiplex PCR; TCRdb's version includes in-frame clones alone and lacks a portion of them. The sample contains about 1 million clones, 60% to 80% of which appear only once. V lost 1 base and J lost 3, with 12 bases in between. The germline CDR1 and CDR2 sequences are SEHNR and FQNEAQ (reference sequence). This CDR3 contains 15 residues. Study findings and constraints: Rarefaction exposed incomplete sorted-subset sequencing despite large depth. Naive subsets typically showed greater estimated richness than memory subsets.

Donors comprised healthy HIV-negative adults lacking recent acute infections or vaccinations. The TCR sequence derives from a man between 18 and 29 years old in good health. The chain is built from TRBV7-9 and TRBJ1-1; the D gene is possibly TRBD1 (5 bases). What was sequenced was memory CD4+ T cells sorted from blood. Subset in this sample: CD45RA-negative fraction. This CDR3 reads CASSLGQGGDTEAFF. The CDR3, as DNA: TGTGCCAGCAGCTTAGGGCAGGGTGGCGACACTGAAGCTTTCTTT. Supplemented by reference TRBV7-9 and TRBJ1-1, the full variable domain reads DTGVSQNPRHKITKRGQNVTFRCDPISEHNRLYWYRQTLGQGPEFLTYFQNEAQLEKSRLLSDRFSAERPKGSFSTLEIQRTEQGDSAMYLCASSLGQGGDTEAFFGQGTRLTVV.